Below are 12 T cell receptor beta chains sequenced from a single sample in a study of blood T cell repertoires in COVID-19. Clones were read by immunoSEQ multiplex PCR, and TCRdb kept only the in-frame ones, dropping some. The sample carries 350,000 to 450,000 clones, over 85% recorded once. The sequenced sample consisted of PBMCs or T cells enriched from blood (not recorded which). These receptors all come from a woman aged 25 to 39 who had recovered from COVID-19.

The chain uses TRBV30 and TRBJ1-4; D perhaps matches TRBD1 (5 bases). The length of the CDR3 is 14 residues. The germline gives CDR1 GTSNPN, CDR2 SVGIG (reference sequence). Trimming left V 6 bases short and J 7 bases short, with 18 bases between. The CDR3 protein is CACSWAPGGEKLFF. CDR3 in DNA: TGTGCCTGCTCATGGGCCCCCGGGGGTGAAAAACTGTTTTTT. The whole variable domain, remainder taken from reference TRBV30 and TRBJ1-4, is SQTIHQWPATLVQPVGSPLSLECTVEGTSNPNLYWYRQAAGRGLQLLFYSVGIGQISSEVPQNLSASRPQDRQFILSSKKLLLSDSGFYLCACSWAPGGEKLFFGSGTQLSVL.

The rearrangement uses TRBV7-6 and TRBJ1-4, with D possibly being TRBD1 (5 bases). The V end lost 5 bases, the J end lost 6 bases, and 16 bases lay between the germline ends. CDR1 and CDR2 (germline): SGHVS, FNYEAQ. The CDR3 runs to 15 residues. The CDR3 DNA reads TGTGCCAGCAGCCCAGTCCGGACGGGGGATGAAAAACTGTTTTTT. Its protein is CASSPVRTGDEKLFF.

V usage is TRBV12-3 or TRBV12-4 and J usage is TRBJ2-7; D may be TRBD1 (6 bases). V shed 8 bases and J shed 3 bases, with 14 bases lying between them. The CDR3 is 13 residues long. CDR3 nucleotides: TGTGCCAGCTCCACCGACAGGCTCTACGAGCAGTACTTC. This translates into CASSTDRLYEQYF.

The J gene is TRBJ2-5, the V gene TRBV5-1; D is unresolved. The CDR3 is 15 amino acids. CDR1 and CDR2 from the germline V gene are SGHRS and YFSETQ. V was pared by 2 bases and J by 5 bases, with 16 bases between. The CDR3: CASSFLDPQPETQYF. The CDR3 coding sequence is TGCGCCAGCAGCTTCCTAGACCCCCAGCCTGAGACCCAGTACTTC.

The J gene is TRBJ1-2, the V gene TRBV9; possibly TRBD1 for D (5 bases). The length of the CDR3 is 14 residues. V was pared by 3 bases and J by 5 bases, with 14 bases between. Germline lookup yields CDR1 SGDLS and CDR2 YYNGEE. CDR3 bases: TGTGCCAGCAGCGAAACCACCGACAGATATGGCTACACCTTC. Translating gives CASSETTDRYGYTF.

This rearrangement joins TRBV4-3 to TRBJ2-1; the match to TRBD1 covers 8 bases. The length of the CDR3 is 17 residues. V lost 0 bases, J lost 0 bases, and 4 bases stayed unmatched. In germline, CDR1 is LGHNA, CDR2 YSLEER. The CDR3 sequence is CASSQDGTGRSYNEQFF. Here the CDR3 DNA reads TGCGCCAGCAGCCAAGACGGGACAGGACGCTCCTACAATGAGCAGTTCTTC.

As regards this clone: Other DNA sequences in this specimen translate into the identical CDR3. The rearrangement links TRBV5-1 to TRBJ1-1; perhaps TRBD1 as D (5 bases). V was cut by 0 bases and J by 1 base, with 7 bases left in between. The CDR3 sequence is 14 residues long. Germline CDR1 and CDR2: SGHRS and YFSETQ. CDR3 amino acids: CASSLVGGNTEAFF. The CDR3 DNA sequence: TGCGCCAGCAGCTTGGTGGGGGGGAACACTGAAGCTTTCTTT.

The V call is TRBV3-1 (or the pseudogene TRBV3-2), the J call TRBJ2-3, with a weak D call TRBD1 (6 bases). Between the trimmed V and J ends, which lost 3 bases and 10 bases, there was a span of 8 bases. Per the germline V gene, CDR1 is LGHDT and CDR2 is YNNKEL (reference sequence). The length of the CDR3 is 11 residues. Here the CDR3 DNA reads TGTGCCAGCAGCCAGGGGGCCGCGCAGTATTTT. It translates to CASSQGAAQYF.

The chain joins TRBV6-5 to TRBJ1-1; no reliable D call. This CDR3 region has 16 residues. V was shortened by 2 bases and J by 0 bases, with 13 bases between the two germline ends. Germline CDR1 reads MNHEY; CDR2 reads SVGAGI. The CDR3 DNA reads TGTGCCAGCAGTTACAGGATTGGGGAGTTGAACACTGAAGCTTTCTTT. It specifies CASSYRIGELNTEAFF.

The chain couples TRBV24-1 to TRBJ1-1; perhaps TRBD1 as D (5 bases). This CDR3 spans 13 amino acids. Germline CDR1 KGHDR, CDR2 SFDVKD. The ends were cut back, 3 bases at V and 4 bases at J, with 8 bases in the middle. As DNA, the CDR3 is TGTGCCACCAGTGATCCGGGACTCACTGAAGCTTTCTTT. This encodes CATSDPGLTEAFF.

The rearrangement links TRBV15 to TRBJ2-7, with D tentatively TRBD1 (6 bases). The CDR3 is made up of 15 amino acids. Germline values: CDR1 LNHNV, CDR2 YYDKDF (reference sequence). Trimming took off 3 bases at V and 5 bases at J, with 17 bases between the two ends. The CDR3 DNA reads TGTGCCACCAGCAGGGATGTACGGGACACGAACGAGCAGTACTTC. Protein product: CATSRDVRDTNEQYF.

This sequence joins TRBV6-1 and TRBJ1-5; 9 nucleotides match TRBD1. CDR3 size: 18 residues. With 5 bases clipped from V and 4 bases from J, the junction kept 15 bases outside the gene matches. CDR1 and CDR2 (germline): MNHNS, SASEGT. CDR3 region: CASSKEWGTGLNNQPQHF. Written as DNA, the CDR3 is TGTGCCAGCAGTAAAGAATGGGGGACAGGGCTAAATAATCAGCCCCAGCATTTT.